This T cell receptor beta chain was found in a study of neoadjuvant anti-PD-1 for oral cavity cancer. Assay: immunoSEQ multiplex PCR; the TCRdb copy retains only in-frame clones and omits some. The sample includes some 6,000 clones, just under 60% of them seen just once. Germline CDR1 reads MNHEY; CDR2 reads SMNVEV (reference sequence). The CDR3 has 15 amino acids. The germline V and J ends were trimmed by 5 bases and 5 bases, with 16 bases remaining between them. The sequenced sample was tumor tissue, obtained before nivolumab (anti-PD-1) treatment. V gene TRBV27 combines with J gene TRBJ1-5; D remains unclear. The TCR originated in a person aged 35-79 years with oral cavity squamous cell carcinoma. CDR3 sequence reads: CASSPEAGLDQPQHF. CDR3 DNA sequence: TGTGCCAGCAGTCCAGAGGCCGGTTTGGATCAGCCCCAGCATTTT.